The clone carrying this TCR beta chain was detected a few times. In TCRdb, the 5' RACE reads were re-called with MiXCR into one record per CDR3 protein. The sample yields hundreds of thousands of distinct CDR3 sequences, less than 10% seen once. These data belong to a study of identical twins. With 3 bases removed from V and 6 bases from J, the gap between germline ends came to 15 bases. The germline gives CDR1 SQVTM, CDR2 ANQGSEA. The CDR3 has 14 residues. The sample was also reused in another study, on yellow fever vaccine responses in identical twins.

This sequence originates from a woman younger than 35 in good health. The chain employs TRBV29-1 and TRBJ2-1; D possibly corresponds to TRBD2 (6 bases). The material sequenced was PBMCs. The CDR3 DNA reads TGCAGCGTTGACGCCCAGACGGGGGTCAATGAGCAGTTCTTC. Residues: CSVDAQTGVNEQFF.